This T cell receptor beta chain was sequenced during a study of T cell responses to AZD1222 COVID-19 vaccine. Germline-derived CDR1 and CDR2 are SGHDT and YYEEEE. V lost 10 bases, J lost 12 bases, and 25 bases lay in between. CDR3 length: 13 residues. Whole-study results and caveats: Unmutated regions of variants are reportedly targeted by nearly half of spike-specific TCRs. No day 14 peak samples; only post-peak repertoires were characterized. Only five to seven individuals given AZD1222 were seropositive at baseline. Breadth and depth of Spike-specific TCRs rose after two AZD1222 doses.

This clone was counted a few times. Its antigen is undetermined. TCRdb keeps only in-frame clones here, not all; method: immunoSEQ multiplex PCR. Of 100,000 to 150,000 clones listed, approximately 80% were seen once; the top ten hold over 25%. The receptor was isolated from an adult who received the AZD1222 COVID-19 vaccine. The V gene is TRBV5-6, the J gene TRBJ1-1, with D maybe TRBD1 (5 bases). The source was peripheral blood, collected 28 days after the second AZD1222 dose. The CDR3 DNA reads TGTGCCTCTACCCTTTGGGGGGATTCCCCTCCTTTCTTT. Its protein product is CASTLWGDSPPFF.